This T cell receptor (beta chain) was observed in a study of graft-versus-host responses after intestinal transplantation. About the study: Every one of the recipients received anti-thymocyte globulin induction and afterwards took tacrolimus and steroids for approximately 3 years.

Trimming cost V 2 bases and J 7 bases, with 20 bases left between them. Per the germline V gene, CDR1 is SGHAT and CDR2 is FQNNGV. CDR3 length: 16 amino acids. TCRdb's table, derived via immunoSEQ multiplex PCR, lists solely in-frame clones and lacks some. The data hold more than 20,000 clones, with less than 90% observed a single time. Note on this clone: Antigen unknown.

General study points: Elevated graft-versus-host to host-versus-graft clonal ratios in allografts were recorded for patients with graft-donor T cell macrochimerism. GvH clones detected in recipient marrow included some appearing first in ileum or blood.

The V and J genes are TRBV11-2 and TRBJ1-1; weak D call: TRBD1 (6 bases). Sequences were derived from PBMCs, sampled almost 29 days after intestinal transplant. This TCR derives from a human patient who received an intestinal transplant, so some T cells may come from the graft donor. This chain's CDR3 is CASSLTGIRGFGEAFF. The DNA of the CDR3 is TGTGCCAGCAGCTTAACGGGCATAAGGGGGTTCGGTGAAGCTTTCTTT.